The 3 T cell receptor beta chains listed next were all sequenced from one sample in a study of cytomegalovirus exposure and HLA in healthy donors. Vbeta (60) and Jbeta (13) primers were used in the PCR. Sequencing used immunoSEQ multiplex PCR; TCRdb keeps in-frame clones, though not all of them. The sample lists around 220,000 clones; around 79% were seen once. Sequencing used PBMCs. Receptors originate from a girl aged 2-15 years in good health and CMV-seronegative.

The chain links TRBV15 to TRBJ2-2; D unclear. The CDR3 length is 13 residues. Germline V gene lookup returns CDR1 LNHNV and CDR2 YYDKDF (reference sequence). V was cut by 0 bases and J by 5 bases, with 4 bases left in between. The CDR3 loop is CATSRDRTGELFF. CDR3 nucleotide sequence: TGTGCCACCAGCAGAGATAGAACCGGGGAGCTGTTTTTT.

The chain couples TRBV30 to TRBJ2-5; 8 positions agree with TRBD1. The germline CDR1 and CDR2 sequences are GTSNPN and SVGIG (reference sequence). The CDR3 totals 14 residues. V lost 2 bases, J lost 2 bases, and 4 bases stayed unmatched. The CDR3 bases are TGTGCCTGGAGTCCAGGGGGCCCACAAGAGACCCAGTACTTC. This encodes CAWSPGGPQETQYF.

V and J are TRBV7-9 and TRBJ2-2; D might be TRBD1 (6 bases). The V gene's germline CDR1 is SEHNR and CDR2 FQNEAQ (reference sequence). Trimming stripped 5 bases from V and 1 base from J, with 20 bases between. This CDR3 region has 18 residues. Here the CDR3 DNA reads TGTGCCAGCAGCCTCCACTCCTCACAGGGAAGGAACACCGGGGAGCTGTTTTTT. Translation gives CASSLHSSQGRNTGELFF. Full variable domain (rest looked up from reference TRBV7-9 and TRBJ2-2): DTGVSQNPRHKITKRGQNVTFRCDPISEHNRLYWYRQTLGQGPEFLTYFQNEAQLEKSRLLSDRFSAERPKGSFSTLEIQRTEQGDSAMYLCASSLHSSQGRNTGELFFGEGSRLTVL.